This T cell receptor (beta chain) was found in a study of T cell changes during pregnancy in multiple sclerosis (dated by TCRdb to between 2018 and 2021). At the level of the whole study: The study looked at changes in the T cell repertoire across pregnancy in women with multiple sclerosis.

Concerning this clone: The antigen it recognizes is unknown. Per-base qualities were not stored, and no clone one base away is much larger.

The protocol used for the library was the immunoSEQ multiplex PCR assay. What TCRdb holds here is the immuneACCESS table cut down to in-frame rearrangements. Part of the clones is not present; checked against another copy, under half of the missing clones reflect an unresolved V gene, and the others are unexplained. The table for this sample lists 85,000 to 110,000 clones; about 91% of them were counted only once. Roughly 0.93% of the sample rests with the top ten. The origin of this receptor is a female donor with multiple sclerosis, enrolled in a pregnancy study. Sequencing was performed on peripheral blood, taken after pregnancy.

The DNA sequence is TGTGCCAGCAGTGAAGGGACAGGGGGTTCCGAGCAGTACTTC. It translates to CASSEGTGGSEQYF. The rearranged segments are TRBV6-1 and TRBJ2-7; a stretch of 10 junction bases matches TRBD1. Germline trimming: 1 base from V, 6 bases from J; junction bases outside gene matches: 3. The germline V gene gives CDR1 as MNHNS and CDR2 as SASEGT. CDR3 length: 14 amino acids, cysteine to phenylalanine. CDR3 DNA is the only sequence kept; it has 42 bases, read in frame from the first base.